These 17 T cell receptor beta chains came from one sample sequenced in a study of response to subunit inactivated influenza vaccine. In TCRdb, the RT-PCR reads were re-called with MiXCR into one record per CDR3 protein. There are about 480,000 distinct CDR3 sequences in the sample; around 25% occur only once, and approximately 2% lies in the top ten. The specimen comprised CD4+ T cells sorted from PBMCs, sampled 4 to 6 days after vaccination. These TCRs come from a man over 45 who received an inactivated influenza vaccine.

The chain is built from TRBV2 and TRBJ2-3; D remains ambiguous. V was cut by 4 bases and J by 0 bases, with 8 bases left in between. From germline, CDR1 is SNHLY and CDR2 FYNNEI. The CDR3 runs to 14 residues. This CDR3 is CASSVGSSTDTQYF. DNA of the CDR3: TGTGCCAGCAGTGTTGGTAGTAGCACAGATACGCAGTATTTT.

This chain joins TRBV24-1 and TRBJ2-5; D not certain. Trimming took 3 bases from V and 4 from J, leaving 11 bases between them. The CDR3 runs 14 residues. Looked up from germline, CDR1 is KGHDR and CDR2 is SFDVKD. The CDR3 is CATSDGPSRETQYF. The CDR3 bases are TGTGCCACCAGTGATGGTCCGTCCCGAGAGACCCAGTACTTC.

This clonotype appeared a few times. The chain joins TRBV12-3 or TRBV12-4 to TRBJ1-6; D is perhaps TRBD1 (6 bases). The CDR3 consists of 14 residues. V was clipped by 6 bases and J by 7 bases, with 13 bases between them. CDR3 amino acids: CASRSDSANSPLHF. The DNA of the CDR3 is TGTGCCAGCAGATCGGACAGTGCAAATTCACCCCTCCACTTT.

CDR3 loop: CASSAGGQNSYEQYF. In DNA, the CDR3 is TGTGCCAGCAGCGCGGGGGGTCAGAACTCCTACGAGCAGTACTTC. V is TRBV9 and J is TRBJ2-7; 7 nucleotides match TRBD2. The CDR3 has 15 residues. Trimming at V came to 3 bases and at J to 0 bases, leaving 6 bases not matched to a gene. Germline-derived CDR1 and CDR2 are SGDLS and YYNGEE.

The CDR3 DNA reads as TGCAGCGTTGGTGGAGGGTTTGGCTACGAGCAGTACTTC. It specifies CSVGGGFGYEQYF. The V and J genes are TRBV29-1 and TRBJ2-7; the D gene is possibly TRBD2 (6 bases). From germline, CDR1 is SQVTM and CDR2 ANQGSEA. The CDR3 consists of 13 residues. V lost 4 bases, J lost 3 bases, and 13 bases lay in between.

This clonotype appeared a few times. The chain is built from TRBV7-9 and TRBJ2-1; possibly TRBD2 for D (6 bases). CDR3 length equals 14 residues. Germline CDR1 is SEHNR and CDR2 is FQNEAQ (reference sequence). Trimming removed 8 bases from V and 2 bases from J, with 13 bases in between. The DNA of the CDR3 is TGTGCCAGCGCGGGGACCCCGCCCTACAATGAGCAGTTCTTC. Translated, it gives CASAGTPPYNEQFF.

The chain uses TRBV28 and TRBJ1-1; D is uncertain. The CDR3 is made up of 13 amino acids. The V end lost 8 bases, the J end lost 0 bases, and 10 bases lay between the germline ends. Germline V gives CDR1 MDHEN, CDR2 SYDVKM. The CDR3 DNA reads as TGTGCCAGCCTCGGCCATTTGAACACTGAAGCTTTCTTT. As protein: CASLGHLNTEAFF.

This clonotype was detected only a few times. The rearrangement uses TRBV6-1 and TRBJ2-2, with TRBD1 identical over 9 bases. Germline assignment: CDR1 MNHNS and CDR2 SASEGT. The trim removed 6 bases at V and 4 bases at J, leaving 3 bases unmatched. This CDR3 is 14 amino acids long. Here the CDR3 DNA reads TGTGCCAGCAGGGACAGGGGTAGCACCGGGGAGCTGTTTTTT. It specifies CASRDRGSTGELFF.

This clonotype was seen more than once but under ten times. The chain uses TRBV7-9 and TRBJ1-5, with TRBD1 identical over 7 bases. V lost 4 bases and J lost 8; bases outside the gene matches: 8. The CDR3 covers 14 residues. Germline V CDR1 and CDR2: SEHNR, FQNEAQ (reference sequence). This CDR3 is CASSWSGGEEPQHF. The DNA of the CDR3 is TGTGCCAGCAGCTGGTCAGGGGGGGAAGAGCCCCAGCATTTT.

This clonotype occurred a few times. The chain is built from TRBV5-1 and TRBJ2-7, with D possibly TRBD2 on 6 matching bases. This CDR3 region has 13 residues. Germline-derived CDR1 and CDR2 are SGHRS and YFSETQ. V lost 4 bases to trimming and J lost 6 bases, with 14 bases between them. CDR3 protein: CASSVTGVSEQYF. CDR3 nucleotides: TGCGCCAGCAGCGTGACGGGAGTGAGCGAGCAGTACTTC.

This clonotype was recorded a few times. The chain has TRBV20-1 and TRBJ2-7, with 9 bases matching TRBD1. Trimming took 4 bases from V and 3 from J; bases not matched to a gene: 7. This CDR3 region has 14 residues. From germline, CDR1 is DFQATT and CDR2 SNEGSKA (reference sequence). CDR3 in DNA: TGCAGTGCTACTTTGCGGACAGGGGACTACGAGCAGTACTTC. It codes for CSATLRTGDYEQYF.

The genes are TRBV19 and TRBJ2-7, with 8 bases identical to TRBD2. Trimming took 6 bases from V and 2 from J; bases not matched to a gene: 9. The CDR3 spans 15 residues. Germline values: CDR1 LNHDA, CDR2 SQIVND (reference sequence). CDR3 nucleotide sequence: TGTGCCAGTAGCAAGAGACTAGCGCCGACCTACGAGCAGTACTTC. Its protein product is CASSKRLAPTYEQYF.

The V gene is TRBV7-9, the J gene TRBJ2-7, with a tentative D call TRBD1 (5 bases). Between the trimmed V and J ends, which lost 5 bases and 6 bases, there was a span of 23 bases. This CDR3 is built from 16 residues. Germline values: CDR1 SEHNR, CDR2 FQNEAQ (reference sequence). The chain's CDR3 is CASSRTQGDRISEQYF. In DNA, the CDR3 is TGTGCCAGCAGCCGTACTCAGGGTGACCGAATCTCCGAGCAGTACTTC.

The chain employs TRBV4-2 and TRBJ2-5, with TRBD2 matching 9 bases. Losses at the gene ends were 0 bases for V and 0 bases for J; bases not matched to a gene: 5. CDR1 is LGHNA, CDR2 YNFKEQ, per germline. The length of the CDR3 is 17 residues. This chain's CDR3 is CASSQDLAGQYQETQYF. The CDR3 nucleotides read TGTGCCAGCAGCCAAGATCTAGCGGGGCAGTACCAAGAGACCCAGTACTTC.

The chain is built from TRBV4-3 and TRBJ2-5, with D possibly TRBD1 on 5 matching bases. The CDR3 runs 13 residues. The germline V gene encodes CDR1 LGHNA and CDR2 YSLEER. V lost 1 base, J lost 3 bases, and 6 bases lay in between. CDR3 protein: CASSQGQKETQYF. DNA of the CDR3: TGCGCCAGCAGCCAAGGACAGAAAGAGACCCAGTACTTC.

The genes are TRBV6-2 or TRBV6-3 and TRBJ2-1; D gene ambiguous. Germline loops: CDR1 MNHEY, CDR2 SVGEGT. CDR3 length equals 11 residues. Trimming cost V 6 bases and J 6 bases, with 6 bases left between them. The CDR3 sequence: CASRTANEQFF. The CDR3, as DNA: TGTGCCAGCAGAACTGCCAATGAGCAGTTCTTC.

V usage is TRBV29-1 and J usage is TRBJ2-3, with TRBD2 matching over 13 bases. This CDR3 region has 15 residues. The V gene end was trimmed by 6 bases and the J gene end by 3 bases; junction bases not matched to a gene: 6. The germline CDR1 and CDR2 sequences are SQVTM and ANQGSEA. CDR3 region: CSVLGTSGVTDTQYF. CDR3 nucleotide sequence: TGCAGCGTCCTCGGGACTAGCGGGGTTACAGATACGCAGTATTTT.